This T cell receptor (beta chain) was captured in a study of control samples from healthy donors and cancer patients. Trimming removed 3 bases from V and 1 base from J, with 16 bases in between. This CDR3 contains 16 residues. The germline gives CDR1 SGDLS, CDR2 YYNGEE. Sequencing was performed with immunoSEQ multiplex PCR; in TCRdb, only in-frame clones are kept and a portion is missing. The table has around 130,000 clones, 88% seen once. Source material: blood. The receptor was derived from a man aged 45-65 years in good health. This chain connects TRBV9 to TRBJ1-2; TRBD1 is a possible D gene (5 bases). For the CDR3, the DNA is TGTGCCAGCAGCGCCGACCCCTTAGACAGTAACTATGGCTACACCTTC. Its translation is CASSADPLDSNYGYTF.